This T cell receptor beta chain was recorded in a study of blood T cell repertoires in COVID-19. Background on the study: Samples came from the United States, Italy and Spain, spanning acute and convalescent COVID-19. PBMCs, B-cell-depleted T cells, or T cells provided the cDNA or gDNA that made up the material.

As processed by the authors: Estimation of nucleated cell counts was performed using reference gene primer amplification. The repertoire was sequenced with immunoSEQ multiplex PCR; TCRdb's copy has only in-frame clones and lacks some. The DNA gave D and trimming, while V, J and clone size come from that table. The profile shows about 140,000 clones, roughly three quarters of them singletons. The sequenced sample was peripheral blood. This clonotype was obtained from a woman aged 55-69 years with acute or convalescent COVID-19.

The CDR3 sequence is CASSMVLPGTGGADTQYF. Here the CDR3 DNA reads TGTGCCAGTAGTATGGTTCTGCCCGGGACAGGGGGCGCAGATACGCAGTATTTT. The chain has TRBV19 and TRBJ2-3; 12 nucleotides line up with TRBD1. The CDR3 covers 18 residues. V was clipped by 3 bases and J by 4 bases; unmatched bases: 11. Germline-derived CDR1 and CDR2 are LNHDA and SQIVND (reference sequence).